Listed here is a single TCR beta chain. Its antigen is unknown. Generated by immunoSEQ multiplex PCR, the TCRdb table keeps only in-frame clones and is missing some. The table records under 130,000 clones, roughly 70% of them present only once. These data come from a study of shared clonotypes between healthy human individuals. The germline CDR1 and CDR2 sequences are LGHNA and YNFKEQ. The CDR3 covers 18 residues. General study results and limits: Naive subsets tended to show greater estimated richness than memory subsets.

V gene TRBV4-2 combines with J gene TRBJ2-5, with D possibly matching TRBD2 (5 bases). The J call could be wrong; TRBJ2-7 is a better fit for the DNA end. This sequence was found in a woman in her 30s in good health. The sequencing input was memory CD8+ T cells sorted from blood. Documented subset: CD45RO+ cells pooled with CCR7-negative TemRA cells. The CDR3 DNA sequence: TGTGCCAGCAGCCAAGCCGGACCCGAGGGAACAGCTTCCTACGAGCAGTACTTC. This gives the protein CASSQAGPEGTASYEQYF.